The following is a TCR beta chain sequence with its context. CDR1 and CDR2 from the germline V gene are SGHTA and FQGNSA. With 6 bases removed from V and 7 bases from J, the gap between germline ends came to 16 bases. This CDR3 is built from 14 residues. Here immunoSEQ multiplex PCR was the method, and the copy in TCRdb shows in-frame clones only, minus some. The sample has hundreds of thousands of clones, approximately 90% seen once. This record comes from a study of blood T cell repertoires in COVID-19. Study-level information: Samples came from the United States, Italy and Spain, spanning acute and convalescent COVID-19. T cells, B-cell-depleted T cells, or PBMCs supplied cDNA or gDNA.

The chain employs TRBV7-2 and TRBJ2-1, with D possibly being TRBD2 (6 bases). The clonotype was recovered from a woman aged 55-69 years in a cohort exposed to, infected with or recovered from COVID-19 (not recorded which). Sequencing was done on a sample of PBMCs or T cells enriched from blood (not recorded which). The CDR3 loop reads CASRPPGLQNEQFF. The CDR3, as DNA: TGTGCCAGCAGACCCCCGGGACTCCAAAATGAGCAGTTCTTC.